Below are 29 T cell receptor beta chains sequenced from a single sample in a study of tumor-infiltrating lymphocytes in primary liver carcinoma. The input was around 500 ng total RNA; TCR beta cDNA was made from it with a constant-region primer. ARM-PCR was slightly modified, and three nested multiplex PCR rounds with it gave rise to the TCR beta libraries. TRBV1-TRBV30 forward primers paired with a C-beta reverse primer were used in the first two PCR rounds, which ran approximately 10 cycles each. A single record per CDR3 protein comes from TCRdb applying MiXCR to the multiplex PCR reads. The data contain some 95,000 distinct CDR3 sequences, around 68% of them seen just once; the ten biggest clones take up around 26%. Co-extraction of both nucleic acids (RNA and DNA) used roughly 18-32 mg of unsorted bulk tissue. Sequences were obtained from tumor-adjacent normal liver tissue. These receptors came from a man aged 40-50 years with primary liver carcinoma and hepatitis B virus infection.

The table lists this clonotype with a count of one. A much larger clone differs by one base, so this may be a read error. J is TRBJ2-1 and V is TRBV12-3 or TRBV12-4; D not certain. Between the trimmed V and J ends, which lost 7 bases and 8 bases, there was a span of 9 bases. The CDR3 runs 11 residues. The CDR3 bases are TGTGCCAGCAATTTGTCCTATGAGCAGTTCTTC. Translated: CASNLSYEQFF.

This clonotype occurred a few times. It may be a read error: a sequence one base away is much more abundant. This chain joins TRBV6-5 and TRBJ2-4; TRBD1 matches at 8 bases. V shed 7 bases, J shed 2 bases, and the junction held 4 bases outside the gene matches. This CDR3 is built from 14 residues. The V gene's germline CDR1 is MNHEY and CDR2 SVGAGI. For the CDR3, the DNA is TGTGCCAGCAAGACAGGGGCGCCCAAAAACATTCAGTACTTC. Its translation is CASKTGAPKNIQYF.

Note on this clonotype: This CDR3 fails to terminate in the conserved phenylalanine or tryptophan, so it likely reflects a read error. The chain is built from TRBV6-6 and TRBJ2-7; D call uncertain. Germline CDR1 is MNHNY and CDR2 is SVGAGI (reference sequence). The CDR3 contains 11 residues. The CDR3, as DNA: TGTGTCAGCAGTTCTGAGTGGGAGCAGTACTTA. It specifies CVSSSEWEQYL.

This clonotype was seen at least ten times. The chain employs TRBV12-3 or TRBV12-4 and TRBJ1-4; D is ambiguous. This CDR3 is 14 amino acids long. Deletions cut 3 bases from V and 5 bases from J, with 10 bases between. CDR3 loop: CASSFPPGNEKLFF. DNA of the CDR3: TGTGCCAGCAGTTTCCCGCCGGGGAATGAAAAACTGTTTTTT.

The genes are TRBV7-2 and TRBJ2-7; 8 bases align to TRBD1. The CDR3 sequence is 16 residues long. V was clipped by 5 bases and J by 7 bases; unmatched bases: 16. From germline, CDR1 is SGHTA and CDR2 FQGNSA. The CDR3 DNA reads TGTGCCAGCAGCCCTTACCACGGACAGGGCTCGCGAGAGCAGTACTTC. Residues: CASSPYHGQGSREQYF. The full variable domain, its missing parts supplied by reference TRBV7-2 and TRBJ2-7, is GAGVSQSPSNKVTEKGKDVELRCDPISGHTALYWYRQSLGQGLEFLIYFQGNSAPDKSGLPSDRFSAERTGGSVSTLTIQRTQQEDSAVYLCASSPYHGQGSREQYFGPGTRLTVT.

In the case of this clonotype: A clone one base away is much larger, so this may be a read error. Since the CDR3 does not end with the conserved phenylalanine or tryptophan, this likely comes from a read error. This chain uses TRBV6-1 with TRBJ2-7, with TRBD2 identical over 7 bases. The CDR3 totals 16 residues. The junction had 9 bases not matched to a gene; V was cut back by 3 bases and J by 1 base. CDR1 MNHNS and CDR2 SASEGT come from the germline V gene. CDR3 amino acids: CASSEQASGMSYEQYS. The CDR3 DNA reads TGTGCCAGCAGTGAGCAGGCGAGCGGGATGTCCTACGAGCAGTACTCC.

This clonotype was seen a single time. Here the CDR3 omits its conserved ending phenylalanine or tryptophan, so a read error is the likely source. This chain connects TRBV12-3 or TRBV12-4 to TRBJ2-1; perhaps TRBD1 as D (7 bases). Trimming stripped 9 bases from V and 5 bases from J, with 23 bases between. This CDR3 has 16 amino acids. This chain's CDR3 is CASSWAGGGWNNEQFL. In DNA form, the CDR3 reads TGTGCCAGTAGCTGGGCTGGAGGGGGCTGGAACAATGAGCAGTTCTTA.

The gene calls are TRBV4-1 and TRBJ2-3, with 10 positions matching TRBD2. The V segment lost 1 base and the J segment 8 bases; nucleotides outside the gene matches: 12. CDR3 length: 17 amino acids. Germline CDR1 MGHRA, CDR2 YSYEKL. CDR3 amino acids: CASSQVRGSGRLGTQYF. The CDR3 DNA reads TGCGCCAGCAGCCAAGTGCGAGGTAGCGGGAGGTTAGGTACGCAGTATTTT.

This clonotype appeared once. With a much larger clone just one base away, this may be a read error. The chain recombines TRBV6-1 with TRBJ1-2; D not resolved. Trimming took off 7 bases at V and 3 bases at J, with 12 bases between the two ends. The germline V gene has CDR1 MNHNS and CDR2 SASEGT. CDR3 length: 13 residues. The CDR3 DNA follows: TGTGCCAGCAATAGTGACGGATACTATGGCTACACCTTC. It specifies CASNSDGYYGYTF.

Comments on this clonotype: One junction end disagrees with the germline gene, perhaps due to a read error. The chain has TRBV6-6 and TRBJ2-7; 9 bases agree with TRBD2. This CDR3 has 14 residues. Per the germline V gene, CDR1 is MNHNY and CDR2 is SVGAGI (reference sequence). The DNA of the CDR3 is TGTGCCAGTAGTTATGCACTAGCGGGTAGTGAGCACTACTTC. It encodes CASSYALAGSEHYF.

This clonotype is a singleton in its sample. The chain carries TRBV10-3 and TRBJ2-3, with 8 positions matching TRBD1. The CDR3 contains 16 residues. Unmatched junction bases numbered 16, after V lost 2 bases and J lost 12 bases. Germline V gene lookup returns CDR1 ENHRY and CDR2 SYGVKD. The CDR3 bases are TGTGCCATCAGTGAGGTTAGGACAGGGAGCACAGATATACAGTATTTT. The encoded protein is CAISEVRTGSTDIQYF.

On this clonotype itself: No conserved phenylalanine or tryptophan is present at the end of the CDR3, so a read error is the likely explanation. The chain couples TRBV6-5 to TRBJ2-1, with 11 bases aligning to TRBD2. The CDR3 contains 14 residues. In germline, CDR1 is MNHEY, CDR2 SVGAGI. DNA for the CDR3: TGTGCCAGCACCCCGGGACTAGCGGACAATGAACAGTTCTTA. It encodes CASTPGLADNEQFL.

This clonotype was observed at least ten times. This sequence joins TRBV6-4 and TRBJ1-1, with 7 positions matching TRBD1. Unmatched junction bases numbered 1, after V lost 2 bases and J lost 1 base. The germline V gene has CDR1 MRHNA and CDR2 SNTAGT. CDR3 length equals 14 residues. The CDR3 DNA is TGTGCCAGCAGTGACGGGACAGAGAACACTGAAGCTTTCTTT. Translation gives CASSDGTENTEAFF.

With respect to this clonotype: This clone may be a read error of a much larger clone one base away. The gene calls are TRBV6-5 and TRBJ2-3; D remains unclear. The closer fit of TRBJ1-5 to the DNA end suggests the J call may be wrong. The germline V gene encodes CDR1 MNHEY and CDR2 SVGAGI. The CDR3 length is 15 residues. CDR3 loop: CASSYSSQDTDTQHF. CDR3 in DNA: TGTGCCAGCAGTTACTCGTCGCAAGACACAGATACGCAGCATTTT.

In this sample, this clonotype turned up once. Since no conserved phenylalanine or tryptophan closes the CDR3, a read error is the likely cause. The genes are TRBV28 and TRBJ2-7; tentative D call: TRBD1 (6 bases). Trimming stripped 7 bases from V and 4 bases from J, with 14 bases between. The CDR3 has 13 amino acids. Germline CDR1 and CDR2: MDHEN and SYDVKM. Here the CDR3 reads CASNGQGSYEQYL. The CDR3 nucleotides are TGTGCCAGCAACGGGCAGGGGTCGTACGAGCAGTACCTC.

Concerning this clonotype: The conserved closing phenylalanine or tryptophan is absent in this CDR3, likely reflecting a read error. J is TRBJ2-6 and V is TRBV7-9, with D possibly matching TRBD2 (5 bases). Germline CDR1 and CDR2: SEHNR and FQNEAQ (reference sequence). Trimming left V 11 bases short and J 0 bases short, with 14 bases between. This CDR3 has 15 residues. CDR3 amino acids: CACTGEDSGANVLTL. CDR3 nucleotide sequence: TGTGCCTGCACCGGGGAAGACTCTGGGGCCAACGTCCTGACTCTC.

This clonotype has more than one count but fewer than ten. A read error is possible here, since a much larger clone lies one base away. The chain recombines TRBV6-2 or TRBV6-3 with TRBJ1-1; a weak D match, TRBD1 (5 bases). Germline V gene data show CDR1 as MNHEY and CDR2 as SVGEGT. The CDR3 extends over 13 amino acids. CDR3 DNA: TGTGCCAGCAGCTGGGACCCGAACATTGAAGCTTTCTTT. Residues: CASSWDPNIEAFF.

This clonotype was detected only a few times. The gene calls are TRBV30 and TRBJ1-2; D possibly corresponds to TRBD1 (5 bases). The V end was cut by 7 bases, the J end by 2 bases, with 11 bases between. The CDR3 contains 12 residues. Per germline, CDR1 GTSNPN and CDR2 SVGIG (reference sequence). CDR3 nucleotide sequence: TGTGCCTCAAAGAACAGGAACTATGGCTACACCTTC. It specifies CASKNRNYGYTF.

In the case of this clonotype: The junction does not match germline at one end; this may be a read error. This chain links TRBV11-2 with TRBJ2-7; a weak D match, TRBD1 (6 bases). This CDR3 spans 17 amino acids. Germline V gene sequence: CDR1 SGHAT, CDR2 FQNNGV. Here the CDR3 DNA reads TGTGCCAGCGGCTTAGACTTCGGGACATCCAGCTCCTACGAGCAGCACTTC. This codes for CASGLDFGTSSSYEQHF. The full variable domain, rest sourced from reference TRBV11-2 and TRBJ2-7, is EAGVAQSPRYKIIEKRQSVAFWCNPISGHATLYWYQQILGQGPKLLIQFQNNGVVDDSQLPKDRFSAERLKGVDSTLKIQPAKLEDSAVYLCASGLDFGTSSSYEQHFGPGTRLTVT.

The genes are TRBV6-1 and TRBJ2-7; 11 bases agree with TRBD1. The CDR3 has 16 residues. CDR1 is MNHNS, CDR2 SASEGT, per germline. The V and J ends lost 3 bases and 6 bases, in that order; junction bases with no gene match: 10. CDR3 region: CASSDNKGQGVREQYF. The CDR3 DNA reads as TGTGCCAGCAGTGATAACAAGGGACAGGGGGTCCGCGAGCAGTACTTC.

This clonotype was counted only a few times. The chain recombines TRBV6-2 or TRBV6-3 with TRBJ1-6; no clear D gene. Deletions cut 7 bases from V and 7 bases from J, with 11 bases between. Per germline, CDR1 MNHEY and CDR2 SVGEGT. The CDR3 consists of 13 residues. The CDR3 here is CASIGVGNSPLHF. The CDR3 nucleotides read TGTGCCAGCATCGGGGTCGGCAATTCACCCCTCCACTTT.

This clonotype was observed at least ten times. The chain is built from TRBV29-1 and TRBJ1-1; unclear D gene. In germline, CDR1 is SQVTM, CDR2 ANQGSEA. V lost 7 bases and J lost 5, with 17 bases in between. The CDR3 spans 13 residues. The CDR3 bases are TGCAGCGCCGAATTAAGGCGAGAGACTGAAGCTTTCTTT. Translated: CSAELRRETEAFF.

This clonotype was counted ten times or more. The chain couples TRBV6-6 to TRBJ1-2; no firm D call. The CDR3 consists of 15 residues. V lost 0 bases, J lost 4 bases, and 12 bases lay in between. CDR1 MNHNY and CDR2 SVGAGI come from the germline V gene (reference sequence). In nucleotides, the CDR3 is TGTGCCAGCAGTTACTCGGGCAGCCCAGCCTATGGCTACACCTTC. Its translation: CASSYSGSPAYGYTF.

As for this clonotype: One junction end disagrees with the germline gene, perhaps due to a read error. The gene calls are TRBV11-2 and TRBJ2-3; a weak D match, TRBD2 (5 bases). Germline CDR1 is SGHAT and CDR2 is FQNNGV. CDR3 length equals 16 residues. CDR3 region: CVSSSGTLEVGDTQNF. For the CDR3, the DNA is TGTGTCAGCAGCTCGGGAACTTTGGAGGTAGGAGATACGCAGAATTTT.

V gene TRBV5-1 combines with J gene TRBJ2-7; possibly TRBD1 or TRBD2 for D (5 bases each). Germline V gives CDR1 SGHRS, CDR2 YFSETQ. The CDR3 is 12 residues long. The ends were cut back, 4 bases at V and 6 bases at J, with 11 bases in the middle. CDR3 protein: CASSRGISEQYF. The CDR3 nucleotides are TGCGCCAGCAGCCGGGGCATCAGCGAGCAGTACTTC.

Remarks on this clonotype: Being one base from a much bigger clone, this may be a read error. The CDR3 does not close with the conserved phenylalanine or tryptophan, likely indicating a read error. The V and J genes are TRBV5-6 and TRBJ1-6; D uncertain. Between the trimmed V and J ends, which lost 0 bases and 0 bases, there was a span of 7 bases. Germline V gene sequence: CDR1 SGHDT, CDR2 YYEEEE. The CDR3 sequence is 16 residues long. The CDR3 loop is CASSLDRSSYNSPLHL. The CDR3 nucleotides read TGTGCCAGCAGCTTGGACAGAAGCTCCTATAATTCACCCCTCCACCTT.

Comment on this clonotype: A read error may account for a junction end that differs from germline. The rearrangement links TRBV6-5 to TRBJ2-7; TRBD1 is a possible D gene (6 bases). This CDR3 contains 12 residues. CDR1 and CDR2 from the germline V gene are MNHEY and SVGAGI. The CDR3 spells CASSQGPDEEYF. The CDR3 coding sequence is TGTGCCAGCAGCCAGGGGCCCGACGAGGAGTACTTC.

Remarks on this clonotype: A much larger clone differs by one base, so this may be a read error. This rearrangement joins TRBV5-6 to TRBJ2-1; 8 positions match TRBD2. The CDR3 covers 16 residues. Germline values: CDR1 SGHDT, CDR2 YYEEEE. The CDR3 coding sequence is TGTGTCAGCAGCCTCCTCACGGGGGGGTTTAAGGATGAGCAGTTCTTC. It translates to CVSSLLTGGFKDEQFF.

With respect to this clonotype: A read error may produce the germline difference seen at one junction end. The rearrangement joins TRBV11-2 to TRBJ2-6; the D gene is possibly TRBD1 (6 bases). Germline-derived CDR1 and CDR2 are SGHAT and FQNNGV. CDR3 length: 15 residues. CDR3 protein: CASSLRTAGANVLTF. Written as DNA, the CDR3 is TGTGCCAGCAGCCTCAGGACAGCTGGGGCAAACGTCCTGACTTTC.